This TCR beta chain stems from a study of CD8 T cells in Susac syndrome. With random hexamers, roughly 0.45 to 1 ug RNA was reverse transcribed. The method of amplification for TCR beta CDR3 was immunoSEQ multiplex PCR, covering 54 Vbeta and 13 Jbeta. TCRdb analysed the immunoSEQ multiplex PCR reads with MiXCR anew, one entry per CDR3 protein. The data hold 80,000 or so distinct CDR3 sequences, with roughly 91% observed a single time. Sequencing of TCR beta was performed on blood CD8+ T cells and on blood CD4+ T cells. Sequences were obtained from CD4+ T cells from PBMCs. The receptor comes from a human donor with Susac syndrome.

The CDR3 bases are TGTGCCAGCAGTTCCGGGACCAACGTCCTGACTTTC. Translated: CASSSGTNVLTF. The rearrangement joins TRBV12-3 or TRBV12-4 to TRBJ2-6, with D possibly being TRBD2 (5 bases). The length of the CDR3 is 12 residues. Trimming removed 4 bases from V and 8 bases from J, with 6 bases in between.